The 13 T cell receptor beta chains presented below share a single source sample, sequenced in a study of blood T cell repertoires in COVID-19. Assay: immunoSEQ multiplex PCR; the TCRdb copy retains only in-frame clones and omits some. The sample lists almost 500,000 clones, about nine tenths occurring once. Sequenced input: PBMCs or T cells enriched from blood (not recorded which). The receptor set was obtained from a woman aged 60-75 years who had recovered from COVID-19.

The genes are TRBV5-1 and TRBJ1-1; D possibly corresponds to TRBD1 (5 bases). Germline V gene lookup returns CDR1 SGHRS and CDR2 YFSETQ. With 3 bases removed from V and 3 bases from J, the gap between germline ends came to 12 bases. The CDR3 runs to 14 residues. The CDR3 protein is CASSSRGGDTEAFF. CDR3 in DNA: TGCGCCAGCAGCTCGCGGGGGGGTGACACTGAAGCTTTCTTT.

The chain joins TRBV6-2 or TRBV6-3 to TRBJ2-1; D unclear. The germline V gene has CDR1 MNHEY and CDR2 SVGEGT. The CDR3 sequence is 13 residues long. Trimming took off 6 bases at V and 5 bases at J, with 11 bases between the two ends. The CDR3 DNA is TGTGCCAGCAGCCCTGCTGGGCACAATGAGCAGTTCTTC. Translation gives CASSPAGHNEQFF.

The genes are TRBV5-5 and TRBJ1-2; tentatively, D is TRBD1 (5 bases). Trimming pared 4 bases from V and 4 bases from J, leaving 11 bases between. Germline CDR1 and CDR2: SGHKS and YYEKEE (reference sequence). This CDR3 comprises 13 residues. The chain's CDR3 is CASSLYQGYGYTF. The CDR3 nucleotides are TGTGCCAGCAGCCTGTATCAGGGCTATGGCTACACCTTC.

V is TRBV6-5 and J is TRBJ1-1; no definite D call. Per the germline V gene, CDR1 is MNHEY and CDR2 is SVGAGI. The CDR3 is 15 residues long. V lost 4 bases and J lost 2, with 14 bases in between. CDR3 sequence (DNA): TGTGCCAGCAGTTCGAACGCGGGAAGTAACACTGAAGCTTTCTTT. The encoded protein is CASSSNAGSNTEAFF.

J is TRBJ2-7 and V is TRBV19; 7 bases are shared with TRBD2. The CDR3 consists of 17 residues. CDR1 is LNHDA and CDR2 is SQIVND in the germline V gene (reference sequence). V trimming: 2 bases; J trimming: 7 bases; junction bases outside the gene matches: 17. The CDR3 DNA sequence: TGTGCCAGTAGTATACGATCTGGGCGGGAGCACCCCTTGGAGCAGTACTTC. Its translation is CASSIRSGREHPLEQYF.

This chain links TRBV10-3 with TRBJ1-3; perhaps TRBD1 as D (6 bases). The CDR3 sequence is 15 residues long. The V gene's germline CDR1 is ENHRY and CDR2 SYGVKD. Trimming left V 7 bases short and J 2 bases short, with 15 bases between. The CDR3: CAITFAKGAGNTIYF. Written as DNA, the CDR3 is TGTGCCATCACCTTTGCAAAGGGGGCTGGAAACACCATATATTTT.

The rearrangement uses TRBV7-2 and TRBJ1-1, with TRBD1 matching 8 bases. V was clipped by 5 bases and J by 7 bases; unmatched bases: 12. The CDR3 contains 15 residues. Germline assignment: CDR1 SGHTA and CDR2 FQGNSA. This chain's CDR3 is CASSGGRQGRGEAFF. CDR3 bases: TGTGCCAGCAGCGGGGGCAGACAGGGGCGCGGTGAAGCTTTCTTT.

The gene calls are TRBV2 and TRBJ1-2; D call uncertain. Deletions cut 5 bases from V and 3 bases from J, with 13 bases between. CDR1 is SNHLY, CDR2 FYNNEI, per germline. The length of the CDR3 is 14 residues. The CDR3 DNA follows: TGTGCCAGCAGTAGGACTCCAAAGGACTATGGCTACACCTTC. Protein product: CASSRTPKDYGYTF.

The gene calls are TRBV6-5 and TRBJ2-7; a possible D gene is TRBD2 (6 bases). The CDR3 consists of 12 residues. Germline CDR1 reads MNHEY; CDR2 reads SVGAGI. Trimming cost V 6 bases and J 3 bases, with 9 bases left between them. The CDR3 protein is CASSRDFYEQYV. The CDR3 nucleotides read TGTGCCAGCAGCAGGGACTTCTACGAGCAGTACGTC.

The chain carries TRBV7-9 and TRBJ2-2; D call uncertain. The V gene's germline CDR1 is SEHNR and CDR2 FQNEAQ (reference sequence). Trimming stripped 5 bases from V and 0 bases from J, with 16 bases between. This CDR3 is built from 17 residues. CDR3 coding DNA: TGTGCCAGCAGCCCAAGGCGGATGCCAGCGAACACCGGGGAGCTGTTTTTT. Residues: CASSPRRMPANTGELFF.

This clone was recorded a few times. The V call is TRBV19, the J call TRBJ1-2; TRBD1 matches at 10 bases. In germline, CDR1 is LNHDA, CDR2 SQIVND (reference sequence). CDR3 length equals 15 residues. The V gene end was trimmed by 4 bases and the J gene end by 4 bases; junction bases not matched to a gene: 6. CDR3 coding DNA: TGTGCCAGTAGTACCTTGGGACAGGGGACCTATGGCTACACCTTC. Amino acids: CASSTLGQGTYGYTF.

This chain joins TRBV29-1 and TRBJ1-4; 7 bases are shared with TRBD1. Per germline, CDR1 SQVTM and CDR2 ANQGSEA. J gave up 2 bases and V 6 bases, and 9 bases lay outside the gene matches. This CDR3 region has 15 residues. The CDR3 region has the DNA TGCAGCGTCCGACAGGGCGGAAGCACTAATGAAAAACTGTTTTTT. Its translation is CSVRQGGSTNEKLFF.

CDR3 bases: TGTGCCAGCAGTCGCGGAGGGGAAGATACGCAGTATTTT. Amino acid sequence: CASSRGGEDTQYF. V and J are TRBV3-1 (or the pseudogene TRBV3-2) and TRBJ2-3, with a tentative D call TRBD2 (6 bases). Trimming cost V 6 bases and J 5 bases, with 12 bases left between them. Germline V lookup: CDR1 LGHDT, CDR2 YNNKEL (reference sequence). This CDR3 spans 13 amino acids.